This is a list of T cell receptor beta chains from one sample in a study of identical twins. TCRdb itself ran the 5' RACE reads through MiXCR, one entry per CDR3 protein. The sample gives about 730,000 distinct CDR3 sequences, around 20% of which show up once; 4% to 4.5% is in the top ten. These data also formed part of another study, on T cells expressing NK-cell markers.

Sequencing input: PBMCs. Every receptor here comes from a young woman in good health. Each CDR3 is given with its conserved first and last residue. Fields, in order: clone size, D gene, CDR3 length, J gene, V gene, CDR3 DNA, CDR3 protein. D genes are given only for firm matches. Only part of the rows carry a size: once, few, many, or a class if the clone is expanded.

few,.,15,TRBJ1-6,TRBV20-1,TGCAGTGCTAGTCCTGGGGGGATTCCTGGCTCACCCCTCCACTTT,CSASPGGIPGSPLHF
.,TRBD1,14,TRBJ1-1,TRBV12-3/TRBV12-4,TGTGCCAGCCGCAGGGGGGCGGGAAACACTGAAGCTTTCTTT,CASRRGAGNTEAFF
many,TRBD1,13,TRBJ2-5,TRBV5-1,TGTGCCAGCTCACTGGGACAGCGAGAGACCCAGTACTTC,CASSLGQRETQYF
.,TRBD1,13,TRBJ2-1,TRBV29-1,TGCAGCGTCCAGGGACAGGCAGGCGGTGAGCAGTTCTTC,CSVQGQAGGEQFF
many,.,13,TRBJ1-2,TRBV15,TGTGCCACCAGCAGAGAGGCCTACTATGGCTACACCTTC,CATSREAYYGYTF
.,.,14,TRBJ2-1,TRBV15,TGTGCCACCAGCATTAGTGTCTCCTACAATGAGCAGTTCTTC,CATSISVSYNEQFF
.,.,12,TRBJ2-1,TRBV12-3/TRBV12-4,TGTGCCAGCAGTAGGACTCCCAATGAGCAGTTCTTC,CASSRTPNEQFF
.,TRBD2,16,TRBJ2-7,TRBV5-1,TGCGCCAGCAGCTTGGTAGTCGGGGGGGTATCCTACGAGCAGTACTTC,CASSLVVGGVSYEQYF
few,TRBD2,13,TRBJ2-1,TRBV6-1,TGTGCCAGTAGCGGGGACCTTAACAATGAGCAGTTCTTC,CASSGDLNNEQFF
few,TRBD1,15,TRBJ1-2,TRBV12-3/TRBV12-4,TGTGCCAGCAGTGACAGGGGGTTTATTAACTATGGCTACACCTTC,CASSDRGFINYGYTF
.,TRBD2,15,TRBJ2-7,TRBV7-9,TGTGCCAGCAGCGGTAGCGGGAGCGTATCCTACGAGCAGTACTTC,CASSGSGSVSYEQYF
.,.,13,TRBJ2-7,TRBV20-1,TGCAGTGCGGGTACAGCCCCAGAATACGAGCAGTACTTC,CSAGTAPEYEQYF
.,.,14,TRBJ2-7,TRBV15,TGTGCCACCAGCAGAGATCAGGGCCCCTACGAGCAGTACTTC,CATSRDQGPYEQYF
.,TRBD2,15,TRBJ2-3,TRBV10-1,TGCGCCAGCAGCGTTCAGCGGGGGAACACAGATACGCAGTATTTT,CASSVQRGNTDTQYF
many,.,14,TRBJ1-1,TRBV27,TGTGCCAGCAGCTGGGGTTTATCTAACACTGAAGCTTTCTTT,CASSWGLSNTEAFF
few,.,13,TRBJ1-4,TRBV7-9,TGTGCCAGCAGCTTACAGGTTAATGAAAAACTGTTTTTT,CASSLQVNEKLFF
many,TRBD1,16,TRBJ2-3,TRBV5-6,TGTGCCAGCAGCCTCGCCCCCGGACAGGTCACAGATACGCAGTATTTT,CASSLAPGQVTDTQYF
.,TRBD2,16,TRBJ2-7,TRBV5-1,TGCGCCAGCAGCTTGGGGACTAGCGGGAGGGCCTCCGAGCAGTACTTC,CASSLGTSGRASEQYF
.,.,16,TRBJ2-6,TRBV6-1,TGTGCCAGCAGCCGAGGGACCCTCTCTGGGGCCAACGTCCTGACTTTC,CASSRGTLSGANVLTF
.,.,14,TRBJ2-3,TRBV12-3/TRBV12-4,TGTGCCAGCAGGGACAGCGGGCTCAAGGATACGCAGTATTTT,CASRDSGLKDTQYF
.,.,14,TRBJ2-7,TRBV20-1,TGCAGTGCTAGACGGGGAACAACCCGTGGCGAGCAGTACTTC,CSARRGTTRGEQYF
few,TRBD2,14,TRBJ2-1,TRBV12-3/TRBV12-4,TGTGCCAGCAGAAGGACTAGCGGGAACAATGAGCAGTTCTTC,CASRRTSGNNEQFF
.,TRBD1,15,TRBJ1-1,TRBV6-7,TGTGCCAGTATAAGGGTGACAGGGATGAACACTGAAGCTTTCTTT,CASIRVTGMNTEAFF
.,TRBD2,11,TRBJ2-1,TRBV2,TGTGCCAGCACACTAGCGGGGGGGCAGTTCTTC,CASTLAGGQFF
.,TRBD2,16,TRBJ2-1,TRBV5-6,TGTGCCAGCAGCTTGAAGTCTAGCGGGAGGAGGGATGAGCAGTTCTTC,CASSLKSSGRRDEQFF
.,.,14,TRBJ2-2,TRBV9,TGTGCCAGCAGCGACCAGGAGTTGGCCGGGGAGCTGTTTTTT,CASSDQELAGELFF
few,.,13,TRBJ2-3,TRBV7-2,TGTGCCAGCAGCCAACGGACAAGCTATGCGCAGTATTTT,CASSQRTSYAQYF
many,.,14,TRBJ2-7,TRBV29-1,TGCAGCGTGGTGGTACCAACAGGGACCTACGAGCAGTACTTC,CSVVVPTGTYEQYF
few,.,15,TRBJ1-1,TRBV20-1,TGCAGTGCTAGACAAAAAGACAGAATTAACACTGAAGCTTTCTTT,CSARQKDRINTEAFF
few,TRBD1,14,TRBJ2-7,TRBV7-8,TGTGCCAGCCTAAAACCGGGACAGGGCGGCGAGCAGTACTTC,CASLKPGQGGEQYF
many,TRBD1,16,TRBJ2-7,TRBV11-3,TGTGCCAGCAGCTTCTCCGGGACAGTTCTCACTTACGAGCAGTACTTC,CASSFSGTVLTYEQYF
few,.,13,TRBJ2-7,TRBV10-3,TGTGCCATCAGCCAGACTAGCTCCTACGAGCAGTACTTC,CAISQTSSYEQYF
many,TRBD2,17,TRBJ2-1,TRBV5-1,TGCGCCAGCAGCCCACAGACTAGCGGGGGTTCCTACAATGAGCAGTTCTTC,CASSPQTSGGSYNEQFF
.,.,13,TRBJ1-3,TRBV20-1,TGCAGTGTTACTCGGGGATCTGGAAACACCATATATTTT,CSVTRGSGNTIYF
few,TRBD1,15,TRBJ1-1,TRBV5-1,TGCGCCAGCAGCCCCGGGAGGGGGACAGGGTCTGAAGCTTTCTTT,CASSPGRGTGSEAFF
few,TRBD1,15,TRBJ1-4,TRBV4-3,TGCGCCAGCAGCCAAGAAGCCAGGGGGCGTGAAAAACTGTTTTTT,CASSQEARGREKLFF
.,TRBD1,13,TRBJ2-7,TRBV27,TGTGCCAGCACTCGGGGACAGTCCTACGAGCAGTACTTC,CASTRGQSYEQYF
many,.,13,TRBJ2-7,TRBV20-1,TGCAGTGCTACCCTTTGGACGGGCCTTGAGCAGTACTTC,CSATLWTGLEQYF
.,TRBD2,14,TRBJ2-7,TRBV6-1,TGTGCCAGCAGTGGACTAGCGGGAGGTTACGAGCAGTACTTC,CASSGLAGGYEQYF
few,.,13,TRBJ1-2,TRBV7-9,TGTGCCAGCAGCCCCTCCCCCGCGAAAGGCTACACCTTC,CASSPSPAKGYTF
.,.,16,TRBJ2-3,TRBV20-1,TGCAGTGCTAGACCCCGGCTTAGCGCGAGCACAGATACGCAGTATTTT,CSARPRLSASTDTQYF
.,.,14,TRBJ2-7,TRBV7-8,TGTGCCAGCATCAGCCCCAGTAGCGGCTTTGAGCAGTACTTC,CASISPSSGFEQYF
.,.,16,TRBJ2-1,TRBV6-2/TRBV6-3,TGTGCCAGCTTAATGGGGGAGCTAAGGGCCCTAGGTGAGCAGTTCTTC,CASLMGELRALGEQFF
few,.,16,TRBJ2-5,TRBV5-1,TGCGCCAGCAGCTTGCAGATTGGGGGCCACCAAGAGACCCAGTACTTC,CASSLQIGGHQETQYF
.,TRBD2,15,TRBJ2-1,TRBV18,TGTGCCAGCTCAACCCCAAGCGGGAGCCGTTTTGAGCAGTTCTTC,CASSTPSGSRFEQFF
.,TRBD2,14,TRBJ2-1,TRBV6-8,TGTGCCAGCAAAACTAGCGGGCCTTACAATGAGCAGTTCTTC,CASKTSGPYNEQFF
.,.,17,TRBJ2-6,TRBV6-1,TGTGCCAGCCGCTCCTCCCTTGGGGGCTCTGGGGCCAACGTCCTGACTTTC,CASRSSLGGSGANVLTF
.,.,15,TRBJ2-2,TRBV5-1,TGCGCCAGCAGCTCTCGACAGTATGGCACCGGGGAGCTGTTTTTT,CASSSRQYGTGELFF
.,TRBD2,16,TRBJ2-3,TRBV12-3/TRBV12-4,TGTGCCAGCACCGCCCGACTAGCGGGGAACACAGATACGCAGTATTTT,CASTARLAGNTDTQYF
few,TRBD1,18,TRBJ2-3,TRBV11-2,TGTGCCAGCAGCTCGCGATTTGGACAGGGATCGTCGATGGATACGCAGTATTTT,CASSSRFGQGSSMDTQYF
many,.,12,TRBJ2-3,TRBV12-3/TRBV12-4,TGTGCCAGCAGTCGGGACACAGATACGCAGTATTTT,CASSRDTDTQYF
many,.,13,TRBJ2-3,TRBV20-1,TGCAGTGTTCTGGGGGTTGTGGAGGATACGCAGTATTTT,CSVLGVVEDTQYF